The 7 T cell receptor beta chains below come from one sample, sequenced in a study of T cell changes during pregnancy in multiple sclerosis. Method: immunoSEQ multiplex PCR; TCRdb's copy keeps in-frame clones and lacks some. Among about 47,000 clones listed, 80% to 95% were seen once. The source was peripheral blood, collected after pregnancy. The receptors derive from a female donor with multiple sclerosis, enrolled in a pregnancy study.

This sequence joins TRBV25-1 and TRBJ1-2; no definite D call. Germline CDR1 MGHDK, CDR2 SYGVNS. The CDR3 spans 12 residues. V was trimmed by 3 bases and J by 8 bases, leaving 10 bases between them. The CDR3 loop is CASSDLALGYTF. DNA for the CDR3: TGTGCCAGCAGTGATTTAGCGCTCGGCTACACCTTC.

The chain has TRBV29-1 and TRBJ2-1; tentative D call: TRBD2 (6 bases). Germline V gives CDR1 SQVTM, CDR2 ANQGSEA. The V end was cut by 5 bases, the J end by 0 bases, with 8 bases between. The CDR3 totals 13 residues. The CDR3 DNA reads as TGCAGCGTTCTGGGGGGCTCCTACAATGAGCAGTTCTTC. Its translation is CSVLGGSYNEQFF.

The chain recombines TRBV9 with TRBJ1-6; TRBD1 matches at 7 bases. The CDR3 extends over 14 amino acids. J gave up 7 bases and V 4 bases, and 5 bases lay outside the gene matches. CDR1 and CDR2 (germline): SGDLS, YYNGEE. In DNA form, the CDR3 reads TGTGCCAGCAGCTCCGAGGGGGCGAATTCACCCCTCCACTTT. It is translated as CASSSEGANSPLHF. The variable domain in full, completed from reference TRBV9 and TRBJ1-6, reads DSGVTQTPKHLITATGQRVTLRCSPRSGDLSVYWYQQSLDQGLQFLIQYYNGEERAKGNILERFSAQQFPDLHSELNLSSLELGDSALYFCASSSEGANSPLHFGNGTRLTVT.

This chain joins TRBV29-1 and TRBJ1-1; no clear D. CDR1 and CDR2 (germline): SQVTM, ANQGSEA. V was cut by 7 bases and J by 2 bases, with 17 bases left in between. This CDR3 is built from 14 residues. Written as DNA, the CDR3 is TGCAGCGCTGTGCTTGAACAGATTAACACTGAAGCTTTCTTT. It specifies CSAVLEQINTEAFF. The complete variable domain, with remaining parts taken from reference TRBV29-1 and TRBJ1-1, reads SAVISQKPSRDICQRGTSLTIQCQVDSQVTMMFWYRQQPGQSLTLIATANQGSEATYESGFVIDKFPISRPNLTFSTLTVSNMSPEDSSIYLCSAVLEQINTEAFFGQGTRLTVV.

This clone has a single count. V and J are TRBV10-3 and TRBJ1-5, with D tentatively TRBD1 (6 bases). The CDR3 consists of 14 residues. The V end was cut by 3 bases, the J end by 5 bases, with 11 bases between. Germline CDR1 ENHRY, CDR2 SYGVKD. As DNA, the CDR3 is TGTGCCATCAGTGATCAGACAGGTCATCAGCCCCAGCATTTT. Translating gives CAISDQTGHQPQHF.

V usage is TRBV5-5 and J usage is TRBJ1-2; 11 positions match TRBD1. This CDR3 spans 16 amino acids. From germline, CDR1 is SGHKS and CDR2 YYEKEE (reference sequence). J lost 3 bases, V lost 3 bases, and 7 bases had no gene match. CDR3 in amino acids: CASSWGTGGLDYGYTF. Written as DNA, the CDR3 is TGTGCCAGCAGCTGGGGGACAGGGGGGCTCGACTATGGCTACACCTTC.

The chain employs TRBV6-5 and TRBJ1-3; D may be TRBD1 (6 bases). The CDR3 is made up of 15 amino acids. CDR1 and CDR2 (germline): MNHEY, SVGAGI. V gave up 6 bases and J gave up 0 bases, with 12 bases separating them. The CDR3 sequence is CASRNRAYSGNTIYF. In DNA, the CDR3 is TGTGCCAGCAGAAACAGGGCCTACTCTGGAAACACCATATATTTT.